This T cell receptor (beta chain) is drawn from a study of T cell responses to AZD1222 COVID-19 vaccine. Libraries were prepared by immunoSEQ multiplex PCR; TCRdb keeps only in-frame clonotypes and omits some of them. The sample has under 130,000 clones; 70% to 90% are singletons. Timing groups of about 4 and about 12 weeks for second doses were pooled. Trimming removed 5 bases at V and 4 bases at J, with 24 bases between. Germline V CDR1 and CDR2: MNHEY, SVGEGT. The CDR3 is 17 amino acids. Note on this clone: Its antigen is currently unknown.

Study results and caveats: Repertoires were obtained only post-peak T cell response.

This sequence joins TRBV6-2 or TRBV6-3 and TRBJ2-7; maybe TRBD2 (7 bases). The material was peripheral blood, obtained 28 days after the second AZD1222 dose. This clonotype was obtained from an adult who received the AZD1222 COVID-19 vaccine. CDR3 nucleotide sequence: TGTGCCAGCAGTAGTTGGGCACCGACGGGGGGCGCATACGAGCAGTACTTC. Protein sequence: CASSSWAPTGGAYEQYF.